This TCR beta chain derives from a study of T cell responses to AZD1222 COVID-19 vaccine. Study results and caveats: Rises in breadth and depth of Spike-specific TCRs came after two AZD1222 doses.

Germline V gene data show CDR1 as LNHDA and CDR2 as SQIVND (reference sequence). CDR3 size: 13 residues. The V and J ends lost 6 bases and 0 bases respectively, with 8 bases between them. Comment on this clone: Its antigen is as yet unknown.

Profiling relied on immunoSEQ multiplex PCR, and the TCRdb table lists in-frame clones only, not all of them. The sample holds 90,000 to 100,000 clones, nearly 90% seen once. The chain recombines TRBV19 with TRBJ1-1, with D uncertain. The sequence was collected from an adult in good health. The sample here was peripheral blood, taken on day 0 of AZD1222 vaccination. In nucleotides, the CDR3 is TGTGCCAGTAGCACATCAGTGAACACTGAAGCTTTCTTT. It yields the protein CASSTSVNTEAFF.